A selection of T cell receptor beta chains follows, all from one sample in a study of T cells in Graves' hyperthyroidism and ophthalmopathy. One entry per CDR3 protein, called by TCRdb with MiXCR from the multiplex PCR reads. The sample lists about 680,000 distinct CDR3 sequences, 35% occurring once. The sequencing sample was made of blood. Every receptor here comes from a middle-aged woman with Graves' hyperthyroidism. Each CDR3 is given with its conserved first and last residue. The D gene is left open where the match is weak. Only some rows state a clone size, as once, few, many or a class for expanded clones.

D gene: .
J gene: TRBJ1-5
clone size: .
V gene: TRBV9
CDR3 protein: CASSVSAGEETQHF
CDR3 DNA: TGTGCCAGCAGCGTATCGGCAGGGGAAGAGACCCAGCATTTT

D gene: .
J gene: TRBJ2-5
clone size: once
V gene: TRBV20-1
CDR3 protein: CSAPRAGKETQHF
CDR3 DNA: TGCAGTGCTCCGAGGGCGGGGAAAGAGACCCAGCACTTC

D gene: .
J gene: TRBJ1-6
clone size: .
V gene: TRBV7-2
CDR3 protein: CAAFATGRNSPLHF
CDR3 DNA: TGTGCCGCCTTCGCGACAGGCCGTAATTCACCCCTCCACTTT

D gene: TRBD1
J gene: TRBJ2-7
clone size: many
V gene: TRBV7-2
CDR3 protein: CASSQSGTGVWEQYF
CDR3 DNA: TGTGCCAGCAGCCAATCCGGGACAGGGGTTTGGGAGCAGTACTTC

D gene: TRBD1
J gene: TRBJ2-7
clone size: once
V gene: TRBV7-9
CDR3 protein: CASSIIGQGGIYEQYF
CDR3 DNA: TGTGCCAGCAGCATCATTGGACAGGGGGGCATCTACGAGCAGTACTTC

D gene: TRBD1
J gene: TRBJ1-1
clone size: few
V gene: TRBV19
CDR3 protein: CASSTHRDRGLNTEAFF
CDR3 DNA: TGTGCCAGTAGTACCCACCGGGACAGGGGGTTGAACACTGAAGCTTTCTTT

D gene: TRBD1
J gene: TRBJ2-7
clone size: .
V gene: TRBV11-2
CDR3 protein: CASSLDPGGRDRDYEQYF
CDR3 DNA: TGTGCCAGCAGCTTGGATCCAGGGGGCCGGGACAGGGACTACGAGCAGTACTTC

D gene: TRBD1
J gene: TRBJ2-7
clone size: few
V gene: TRBV7-8
CDR3 protein: CASRSVGQGIEQYF
CDR3 DNA: TGTGCCAGCAGGTCGGTGGGACAGGGCATCGAGCAGTACTTC

D gene: TRBD2
J gene: TRBJ2-5
clone size: many
V gene: TRBV7-9
CDR3 protein: CASSSAGGGLETQYF
CDR3 DNA: TGTGCCAGCAGCTCGGCGGGCGGGGGATTAGAGACCCAGTACTTC

D gene: TRBD1
J gene: TRBJ1-2
clone size: few
V gene: TRBV5-1
CDR3 protein: CASSQDWWAGTGDGYTF
CDR3 DNA: TGCGCCAGCAGCCAAGATTGGTGGGCAGGGACAGGCGATGGCTACACCTTC

D gene: TRBD2
J gene: TRBJ2-7
clone size: many
V gene: TRBV7-2
CDR3 protein: CASSLAWPSGDLSYEQYF
CDR3 DNA: TGTGCCAGCAGCTTAGCTTGGCCTAGCGGGGATTTGTCCTACGAGCAGTACTTC

D gene: TRBD1
J gene: TRBJ1-4
clone size: .
V gene: TRBV9
CDR3 protein: CASSATGTENEKLFF
CDR3 DNA: TGTGCCAGCAGCGCGACCGGGACAGAAAATGAAAAACTGTTTTTT

D gene: .
J gene: TRBJ2-5
clone size: many
V gene: TRBV20-1
CDR3 protein: CSAQDGLYLEETQYF
CDR3 DNA: TGCAGTGCCCAAGATGGACTATATCTTGAAGAGACCCAGTACTTC

D gene: .
J gene: TRBJ1-1
clone size: many
V gene: TRBV7-2
CDR3 protein: CASSEAGQVNTEAFF
CDR3 DNA: TGTGCCAGCAGCGAGGCGGGACAAGTGAACACTGAAGCTTTCTTT

D gene: .
J gene: TRBJ2-3
clone size: .
V gene: TRBV7-9
CDR3 protein: CASSPTWDTQYF
CDR3 DNA: TGTGCCAGCAGCCCAACGTGGGATACGCAGTATTTT

D gene: TRBD2
J gene: TRBJ2-3
clone size: few
V gene: TRBV19
CDR3 protein: CASSILAGGPNTQYF
CDR3 DNA: TGTGCCAGTAGTATCTTGGCGGGGGGGCCGAATACGCAGTATTTT

D gene: .
J gene: TRBJ1-2
clone size: .
V gene: TRBV9
CDR3 protein: CASSYPTGEANYGYTF
CDR3 DNA: TGTGCCAGCAGTTACCCGACGGGGGAAGCTAACTATGGCTACACCTTC

D gene: TRBD2
J gene: TRBJ2-5
clone size: many
V gene: TRBV7-2
CDR3 protein: CASTTSGSQETQYF
CDR3 DNA: TGTGCCAGCACCACTAGCGGGAGTCAAGAGACCCAGTACTTC

D gene: .
J gene: TRBJ1-1
clone size: few
V gene: TRBV6-5
CDR3 protein: CASSYGGGVLNTEAFF
CDR3 DNA: TGTGCCAGCAGTTACGGTGGGGGGGTATTGAACACTGAAGCTTTCTTT

D gene: .
J gene: TRBJ1-2
clone size: many
V gene: TRBV12-3/TRBV12-4
CDR3 protein: CASSQGTAGYTF
CDR3 DNA: TGTGCCAGCAGCCAGGGTACTGCGGGCTACACCTTC

D gene: .
J gene: TRBJ2-2
clone size: .
V gene: TRBV19
CDR3 protein: CASRKGWTTSSGELFF
CDR3 DNA: TGTGCCAGTAGAAAGGGCTGGACAACTTCCTCCGGGGAGCTGTTTTTT

D gene: .
J gene: TRBJ1-2
clone size: many
V gene: TRBV4-2
CDR3 protein: CASSQDTNYGYTF
CDR3 DNA: TGTGCCAGCAGCCAAGACACGAACTATGGCTACACCTTC

D gene: TRBD2
J gene: TRBJ2-5
clone size: few
V gene: TRBV12-3/TRBV12-4
CDR3 protein: CASSLGTSGGVKETQYF
CDR3 DNA: TGTGCCAGCAGTCTGGGGACTAGCGGGGGGGTTAAAGAGACCCAGTACTTC

D gene: .
J gene: TRBJ1-2
clone size: few
V gene: TRBV12-3/TRBV12-4
CDR3 protein: CASSLEARAYGYTF
CDR3 DNA: TGTGCCAGCAGTTTGGAGGCGAGGGCCTATGGCTACACCTTC

D gene: .
J gene: TRBJ2-7
clone size: many
V gene: TRBV25-1
CDR3 protein: CASSWQGKYEQYF
CDR3 DNA: TGTGCCAGCAGTTGGCAGGGGAAGTACGAGCAGTACTTC

D gene: .
J gene: TRBJ1-2
clone size: .
V gene: TRBV9
CDR3 protein: CASSQGQRSGRLYGYTF
CDR3 DNA: TGTGCCAGCAGCCAAGGTCAACGGTCGGGCAGGCTCTATGGCTACACCTTC

D gene: .
J gene: TRBJ1-4
clone size: few
V gene: TRBV7-8
CDR3 protein: CASSLTPRPGGNEKLFF
CDR3 DNA: TGTGCCAGCAGCTTAACCCCCCGGCCGGGTGGAAATGAAAAACTGTTTTTT

D gene: TRBD2
J gene: TRBJ2-1
clone size: .
V gene: TRBV29-1
CDR3 protein: CSVGLTSGMAFESYNEQFF
CDR3 DNA: TGCAGCGTTGGGTTGACTAGCGGGATGGCGTTTGAGTCCTACAATGAGCAGTTCTTC

D gene: .
J gene: TRBJ2-1
clone size: .
V gene: TRBV7-2
CDR3 protein: CASSPFRGNYNEQFF
CDR3 DNA: TGTGCCAGCAGCCCCTTTAGGGGCAACTACAATGAGCAGTTCTTC

D gene: .
J gene: TRBJ1-4
clone size: many
V gene: TRBV19
CDR3 protein: CASSISGRNEKLFF
CDR3 DNA: TGTGCCAGTAGTATCTCTGGAAGGAATGAAAAACTGTTTTTT

D gene: TRBD1
J gene: TRBJ1-2
clone size: .
V gene: TRBV2
CDR3 protein: CASRGTGTLGYTF
CDR3 DNA: TGTGCCAGCAGGGGGACAGGGACACTCGGCTACACCTTC

D gene: TRBD1
J gene: TRBJ1-3
clone size: .
V gene: TRBV2
CDR3 protein: CASSEMTGKVSGNTIYF
CDR3 DNA: TGTGCCAGCTCGGAGATGACAGGGAAGGTATCTGGAAACACCATATATTTT

D gene: TRBD1
J gene: TRBJ1-4
clone size: few
V gene: TRBV7-2
CDR3 protein: CASSDPSDRGLNEKLFF
CDR3 DNA: TGTGCCAGCAGCGATCCATCGGACAGGGGGTTGAATGAAAAACTGTTTTTT

D gene: TRBD1
J gene: TRBJ2-6
clone size: .
V gene: TRBV9
CDR3 protein: CASSTGTGLSGANVLTF
CDR3 DNA: TGTGCCAGCAGCACCGGGACAGGGTTATCTGGGGCCAACGTCCTGACTTTC

D gene: .
J gene: TRBJ2-3
clone size: few
V gene: TRBV29-1
CDR3 protein: CSVRRGGGGGDTQYF
CDR3 DNA: TGCAGCGTGCGAAGGGGAGGGGGCGGCGGGGATACGCAGTATTTT